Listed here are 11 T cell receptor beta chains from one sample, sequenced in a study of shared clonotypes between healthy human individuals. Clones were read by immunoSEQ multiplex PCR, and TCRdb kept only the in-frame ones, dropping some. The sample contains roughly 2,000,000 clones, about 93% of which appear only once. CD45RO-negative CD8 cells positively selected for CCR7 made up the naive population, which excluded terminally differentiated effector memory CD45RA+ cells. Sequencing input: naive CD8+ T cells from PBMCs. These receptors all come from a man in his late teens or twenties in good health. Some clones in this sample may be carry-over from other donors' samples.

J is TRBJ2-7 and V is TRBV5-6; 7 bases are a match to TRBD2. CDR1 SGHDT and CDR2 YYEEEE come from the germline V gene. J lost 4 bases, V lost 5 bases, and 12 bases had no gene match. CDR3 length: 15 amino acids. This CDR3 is CASRPSGSPRYEQYF. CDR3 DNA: TGTGCCAGCAGACCTAGCGGCTCTCCGCGGTACGAGCAGTACTTC.

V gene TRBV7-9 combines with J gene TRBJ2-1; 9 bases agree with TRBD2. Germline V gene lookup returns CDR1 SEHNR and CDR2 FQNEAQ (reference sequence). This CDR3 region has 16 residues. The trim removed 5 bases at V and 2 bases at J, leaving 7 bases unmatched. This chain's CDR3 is CASSPGGGRAYNEQFF. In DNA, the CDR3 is TGTGCCAGCAGCCCAGGAGGCGGGAGGGCCTACAATGAGCAGTTCTTC.

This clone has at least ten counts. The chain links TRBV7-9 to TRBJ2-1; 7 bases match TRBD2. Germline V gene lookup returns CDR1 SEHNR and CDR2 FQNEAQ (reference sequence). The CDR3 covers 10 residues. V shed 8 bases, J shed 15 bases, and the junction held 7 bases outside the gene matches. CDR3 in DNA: TGTGCCAGCCCCGAGCGGGATCTGTTCTTC. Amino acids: CASPERDLFF.

The CDR3, as DNA: TGTGCCAGCAGTGTTGTGGGGAACATTCAGTACTTC. Its protein is CASSVVGNIQYF. The V and J genes are TRBV25-1 and TRBJ2-4; D unclear. CDR3 length: 12 amino acids. V was pared by 4 bases and J by 7 bases, with 8 bases between. In germline, CDR1 is MGHDK, CDR2 SYGVNS.

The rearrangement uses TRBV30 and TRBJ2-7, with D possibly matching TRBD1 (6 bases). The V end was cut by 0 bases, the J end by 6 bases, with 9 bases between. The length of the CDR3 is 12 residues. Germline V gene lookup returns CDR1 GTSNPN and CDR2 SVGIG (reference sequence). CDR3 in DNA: TGTGCCTGGAGTGTTACAGGGACCGAGCAGTACTTC. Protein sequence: CAWSVTGTEQYF.

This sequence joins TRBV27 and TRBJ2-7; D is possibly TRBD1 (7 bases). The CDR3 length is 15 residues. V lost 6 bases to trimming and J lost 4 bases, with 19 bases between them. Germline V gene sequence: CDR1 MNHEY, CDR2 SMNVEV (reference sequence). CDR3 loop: CASSSSGGIFYEQYF. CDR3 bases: TGTGCCAGCAGCTCATCAGGGGGGATTTTTTACGAGCAGTACTTC.

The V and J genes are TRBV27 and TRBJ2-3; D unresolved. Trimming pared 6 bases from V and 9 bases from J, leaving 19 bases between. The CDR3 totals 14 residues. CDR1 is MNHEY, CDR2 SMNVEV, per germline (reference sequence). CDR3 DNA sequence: TGTGCCAGCAGCCTGACCCCGATAATGGAGACGCAGTATTTT. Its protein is CASSLTPIMETQYF.

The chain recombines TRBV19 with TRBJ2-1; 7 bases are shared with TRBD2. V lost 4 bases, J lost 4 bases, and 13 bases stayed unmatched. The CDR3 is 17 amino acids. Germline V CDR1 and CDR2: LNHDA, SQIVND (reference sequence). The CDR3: CASSNSKPSGLYNEQFF. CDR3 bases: TGTGCCAGTAGTAACTCCAAACCTAGCGGCTTGTACAATGAGCAGTTCTTC.

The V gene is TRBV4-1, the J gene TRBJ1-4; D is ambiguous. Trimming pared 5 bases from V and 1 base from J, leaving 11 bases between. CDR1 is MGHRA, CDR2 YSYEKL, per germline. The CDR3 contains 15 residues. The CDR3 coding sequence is TGCGCCAGCAGCGCCGAGTTGAAAACTAATGAAAAACTGTTTTTT. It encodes CASSAELKTNEKLFF.

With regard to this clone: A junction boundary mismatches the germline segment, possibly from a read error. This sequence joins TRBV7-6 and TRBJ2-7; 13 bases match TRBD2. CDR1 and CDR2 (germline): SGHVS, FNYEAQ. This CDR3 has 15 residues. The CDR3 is CASSSTSGRDWYMDF. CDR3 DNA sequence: TGTGCCAGCAGCTCTACTAGCGGGAGGGATTGGTACATGGACTTC.

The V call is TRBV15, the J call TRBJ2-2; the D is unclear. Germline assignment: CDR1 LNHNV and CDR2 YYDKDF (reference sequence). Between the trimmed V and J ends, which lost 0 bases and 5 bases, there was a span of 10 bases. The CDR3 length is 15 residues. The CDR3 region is CATSRELRSTGELFF. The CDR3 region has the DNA TGTGCCACCAGCAGAGAACTCCGGAGTACCGGGGAGCTGTTTTTT.